The next 25 T cell receptor beta chains were all read from a single sample in a study of cytomegalovirus exposure and HLA in healthy donors. The PCR ran on 60 Vbeta and 13 Jbeta primers. Repertoires were generated with immunoSEQ multiplex PCR, while TCRdb's copy carries only in-frame clones and drops some. Found here are 150,000 to 200,000 clones, more than 75% of them singletons; the top ten hold over 2.5%. The sequencing input was PBMCs. Receptors originate from a man aged 30 to 45 in good health and CMV-seropositive.

The rearrangement joins TRBV11-3 to TRBJ1-2; TRBD1 aligns across 7 bases. The CDR3 length is 14 residues. V trimming: 5 bases; J trimming: 8 bases; junction bases outside the gene matches: 11. Germline-derived CDR1 and CDR2 are SGHNT and YENEEA. The CDR3 nucleotides are TGTGCCAGCAGCCCCAGGACAGGAGGTAGAGGCTACACCTTC. The encoded protein is CASSPRTGGRGYTF.

This clone has a handful of counts. The chain joins TRBV30 to TRBJ1-1, with D unresolved. Germline CDR1 and CDR2: GTSNPN and SVGIG (reference sequence). This CDR3 region has 14 residues. The V and J ends lost 2 bases and 0 bases respectively, with 10 bases between them. The CDR3 protein is CAWSILRMNTEAFF. The DNA of the CDR3 is TGTGCCTGGAGTATATTGAGGATGAACACTGAAGCTTTCTTT.

V is TRBV5-4 and J is TRBJ2-1; the D gene is possibly TRBD2 (6 bases). The CDR3 consists of 15 residues. V dropped 2 bases and J dropped 7 bases, with 16 bases sitting between them. The germline CDR1 and CDR2 sequences are SGHNT and YYREEE (reference sequence). The CDR3 coding sequence is TGTGCCAGCAGCTTTCGACTAGAGAGTACGAATGAGCAGTTCTTC. Its protein is CASSFRLESTNEQFF.

CDR3 protein: CASSSALGTGTDTQYF. CDR3 nucleotides: TGTGCCAGCAGCTCAGCGTTGGGGACTGGCACAGATACGCAGTATTTT. The V and J genes are TRBV7-2 and TRBJ2-3, with a tentative D call TRBD2 (6 bases). The CDR3 has 16 amino acids. Germline V gene data show CDR1 as SGHTA and CDR2 as FQGNSA. V was clipped by 4 bases and J by 1 base, with 15 bases between them.

The chain links TRBV4-3 to TRBJ1-1; D is unresolved. This CDR3 region has 14 residues. The germline CDR1 and CDR2 sequences are LGHNA and YSLEER. Trimming took 1 base from V and 5 from J, leaving 11 bases between them. The CDR3 DNA sequence: TGCGCCAGCAGCCAAGTGTATCGGAGGACTGAAGCTTTCTTT. Encoded protein: CASSQVYRRTEAFF.

The chain couples TRBV7-9 to TRBJ2-7; maybe TRBD2 (6 bases). The CDR3 covers 13 residues. Germline CDR1 reads SEHNR; CDR2 reads FQNEAQ (reference sequence). V was shortened by 3 bases and J by 6 bases, with 12 bases between the two germline ends. CDR3 sequence reads: CASSFYSEGEQYF. The CDR3 DNA follows: TGTGCCAGCAGCTTTTACTCGGAGGGCGAGCAGTACTTC.

The chain has TRBV7-8 and TRBJ2-7, with 11 positions matching TRBD2. Germline CDR1 is SGHVS and CDR2 is FQNEAQ. There are 18 residues in the CDR3. With 1 base clipped from V and 5 bases from J, the junction kept 13 bases outside the gene matches. DNA of the CDR3: TGTGCCAGCAGCTTAGACGTAGCGGGAGGGCCCCGAAACAACGAGCAGTACGTC. Translation gives CASSLDVAGGPRNNEQYV.

The chain has TRBV29-1 and TRBJ2-3, with no clear D. Trimming took 6 bases from V and 3 from J, leaving 10 bases between them. Germline loops: CDR1 SQVTM, CDR2 ANQGSEA. This CDR3 has 12 residues. The DNA of the CDR3 is TGCAGCGTGGCGGTGAGGACAGATACGCAGTATTTT. This gives the protein CSVAVRTDTQYF.

V usage is TRBV7-2 and J usage is TRBJ2-7, with a tentative D call TRBD1 (7 bases). Between the trimmed V and J ends, which lost 4 bases and 1 base, there was a span of 11 bases. In germline, CDR1 is SGHTA, CDR2 FQGNSA. The CDR3 covers 14 residues. DNA for the CDR3: TGTGCCAGCAGCTCACAGGGGACTTCCTACGAGCAGTACTTC. It codes for CASSSQGTSYEQYF. Full variable domain (outside the CDR3, taken from reference TRBV7-2 and TRBJ2-7): GAGVSQSPSNKVTEKGKDVELRCDPISGHTALYWYRQSLGQGLEFLIYFQGNSAPDKSGLPSDRFSAERTGGSVSTLTIQRTQQEDSAVYLCASSSQGTSYEQYFGPGTRLTVT.

J is TRBJ2-1 and V is TRBV4-3; 9 bases align to TRBD2. Trimming removed 0 bases from V and 7 bases from J; junction bases left unmatched: 10. The length of the CDR3 is 17 residues. Germline loops: CDR1 LGHNA, CDR2 YSLEER. The CDR3 sequence: CASSQDLWAGGGNEQFF. Written as DNA, the CDR3 is TGCGCCAGCAGCCAAGATCTTTGGGCGGGAGGGGGGAATGAGCAGTTCTTC.

In this sample, this clone turned up once. This chain uses TRBV9 with TRBJ1-5; no clear D. Germline V gives CDR1 SGDLS, CDR2 YYNGEE. This CDR3 has 14 amino acids. V was shortened by 0 bases and J by 3 bases, with 7 bases between the two germline ends. In DNA, the CDR3 is TGTGCCAGCAGCGTAGGGGAGACCAATCAGCCCCAGCATTTT. Translating it yields CASSVGETNQPQHF.

The chain has TRBV15 and TRBJ2-1; D is perhaps TRBD2 (6 bases). This CDR3 spans 18 amino acids. Germline V lookup: CDR1 LNHNV, CDR2 YYDKDF (reference sequence). V was pared by 0 bases and J by 3 bases, with 18 bases between. The CDR3 here is CATSRDPGRVADYNEQFF. The CDR3 nucleotides read TGTGCCACCAGCAGAGATCCGGGAAGGGTAGCGGACTACAATGAGCAGTTCTTC. The complete variable domain, with remaining parts taken from reference TRBV15 and TRBJ2-1, reads DAMVIQNPRYQVTQFGKPVTLSCSQTLNHNVMYWYQQKSSQAPKLLFHYYDKDFNNEADTPDNFQSRRPNTSFCFLDIRSPGLGDTAMYLCATSRDPGRVADYNEQFFGPGTRLTVL.

This sequence joins TRBV7-3 and TRBJ2-1, with 8 bases lining up with TRBD2. With V trimmed by 4 bases and J by 5 bases, 7 bases remained unmatched. The CDR3 is 15 residues long. CDR1 is SGHTA, CDR2 FQGTGA, per germline. Written as DNA, the CDR3 is TGTGCCAGCAGCTCCCGGGGGGGGACTAACAATGAGCAGTTCTTC. Translation: CASSSRGGTNNEQFF. Full variable domain (rest looked up from reference TRBV7-3 and TRBJ2-1): GAGVSQTPSNKVTEKGKYVELRCDPISGHTALYWYRQSLGQGPEFLIYFQGTGAADDSGLPNDRFFAVRPEGSVSTLKIQRTERGDSAVYLCASSSRGGTNNEQFFGPGTRLTVL.

The V call is TRBV7-2, the J call TRBJ2-7; the D is unclear. Germline loops: CDR1 SGHTA, CDR2 FQGNSA. V shed 5 bases and J shed 5 bases, with 7 bases lying between them. The CDR3 sequence is 11 residues long. The CDR3 sequence is CASSQVNEQYF. The CDR3 DNA sequence: TGTGCCAGCAGCCAGGTCAACGAGCAGTACTTC.

V gene TRBV28 combines with J gene TRBJ2-5, with TRBD2 matching 12 bases. The J call may be in error: the DNA end matches TRBJ2-7 better. CDR1 and CDR2 from the germline V gene are MDHEN and SYDVKM. The CDR3 runs 14 residues. The CDR3 coding sequence is TGTGCCAGCTACACTAGCGGGAGGCCGGGCGAGCAGTACTTC. The encoded protein is CASYTSGRPGEQYF.

The V gene is TRBV18, the J gene TRBJ2-2; D unclear. Germline CDR1 KGHSH, CDR2 LQKENI. The CDR3 is 14 residues long. V gave up 2 bases and J gave up 1 base, with 5 bases separating them. The CDR3 nucleotides read TGTGCCAGCTCACCAGGCCAGAACACCGGGGAGCTGTTTTTT. Translation: CASSPGQNTGELFF.

The chain has TRBV4-3 and TRBJ2-1, with 11 nucleotides matching TRBD2. With V trimmed by 1 base and J by 6 bases, 8 bases remained unmatched. Germline V gives CDR1 LGHNA, CDR2 YSLEER. This CDR3 comprises 17 residues. The CDR3 DNA sequence: TGCGCCAGCAGCCAAGGGCCTGCTAGCGGGAGGAGCAATGAGCAGTTCTTC. It is translated as CASSQGPASGRSNEQFF.

The chain carries TRBV18 and TRBJ1-2; tentative D call: TRBD1 (5 bases). There are 13 residues in the CDR3. Trimming pared 5 bases from V and 2 bases from J, leaving 9 bases between. Looked up from germline, CDR1 is KGHSH and CDR2 is LQKENI. The CDR3: CASSGGENYGYTF. CDR3 coding DNA: TGTGCCAGCTCAGGGGGGGAGAACTATGGCTACACCTTC.

On this clone: One end of the junction fails to match germline, which may point to a read error. The chain recombines TRBV7-9 with TRBJ1-2; D gene unclear. CDR3 size: 17 residues. The germline CDR1 and CDR2 sequences are SEHNR and FQNEAQ (reference sequence). The CDR3 coding sequence is TGTTCCAGCAGTTTGACAACGATCACCCGTATTAACTATGGCTACACCTTC. Encoded protein: CSSSLTTITRINYGYTF.

The V and J genes are TRBV2 and TRBJ2-7, with TRBD2 identical over 10 bases. Trimming removed 6 bases from V and 7 bases from J; junction bases left unmatched: 6. This CDR3 region has 13 residues. Germline-derived CDR1 and CDR2 are SNHLY and FYNNEI. CDR3 bases: TGTGCCAGCAGGGGCACAGCGGGGGGGGAGCAGTACTTC. This gives the protein CASRGTAGGEQYF. Using reference TRBV2 and TRBJ2-7 for the parts outside the CDR3, the full variable domain is EPEVTQTPSHQVTQMGQEVILRCVPISNHLYFYWYRQILGQKVEFLVSFYNNEISEKSEIFDDQFSVERPDGSNFTLKIRSTKLEDSAMYFCASRGTAGGEQYFGPGTRLTVT.

V and J are TRBV27 and TRBJ1-1; the D gene is possibly TRBD1 (5 bases). In germline, CDR1 is MNHEY, CDR2 SMNVEV (reference sequence). The CDR3 is 18 residues long. V lost 2 bases and J 4 bases, leaving 23 bases between the germline ends. The CDR3 loop is CASSLGVAGPSGTTEAFF. The CDR3 DNA reads TGTGCCAGCAGTTTAGGAGTTGCGGGACCCTCGGGGACCACTGAAGCTTTCTTT.

The chain is built from TRBV6-5 and TRBJ1-6; no firm D call. This CDR3 region has 15 residues. The germline gives CDR1 MNHEY, CDR2 SVGAGI. V shed 6 bases and J shed 8 bases, with 17 bases lying between them. The CDR3 DNA reads as TGTGCCAGCAGCCGGGCGATAACGGGAGATTCACCCCTCCACTTT. Translated, it gives CASSRAITGDSPLHF.

The CDR3 DNA reads as TGTGCCAGCTCACCACGGAGCGGGAGTATGGATGAGCAGTTCTTC. Translation: CASSPRSGSMDEQFF. This rearrangement joins TRBV18 to TRBJ2-1, with TRBD2 matching 8 bases. With 1 base clipped from V and 8 bases from J, the junction kept 7 bases outside the gene matches. CDR3 length equals 15 residues. The V gene's germline CDR1 is KGHSH and CDR2 LQKENI.

J is TRBJ2-5 and V is TRBV7-2; 16 bases match TRBD2. The ends lost 6 bases at V and 4 bases at J; junction bases unmatched: 5. The CDR3 spans 16 residues. Germline V gene data show CDR1 as SGHTA and CDR2 as FQGNSA. CDR3 sequence (DNA): TGTGCCAGCAGGGGACTAGCGGGAGGGCCGGGAGAGACCCAGTACTTC. Translating it yields CASRGLAGGPGETQYF.

The V and J genes are TRBV11-3 and TRBJ2-1; D possibly corresponds to TRBD2 (6 bases). Germline V gene data show CDR1 as SGHNT and CDR2 as YENEEA. The CDR3 runs to 15 residues. V was clipped by 3 bases and J by 4 bases, with 13 bases between them. CDR3 sequence reads: CASSFSPSEYNEQFF. The CDR3, as DNA: TGTGCCAGCAGCTTCTCCCCTAGCGAGTACAATGAGCAGTTCTTC.